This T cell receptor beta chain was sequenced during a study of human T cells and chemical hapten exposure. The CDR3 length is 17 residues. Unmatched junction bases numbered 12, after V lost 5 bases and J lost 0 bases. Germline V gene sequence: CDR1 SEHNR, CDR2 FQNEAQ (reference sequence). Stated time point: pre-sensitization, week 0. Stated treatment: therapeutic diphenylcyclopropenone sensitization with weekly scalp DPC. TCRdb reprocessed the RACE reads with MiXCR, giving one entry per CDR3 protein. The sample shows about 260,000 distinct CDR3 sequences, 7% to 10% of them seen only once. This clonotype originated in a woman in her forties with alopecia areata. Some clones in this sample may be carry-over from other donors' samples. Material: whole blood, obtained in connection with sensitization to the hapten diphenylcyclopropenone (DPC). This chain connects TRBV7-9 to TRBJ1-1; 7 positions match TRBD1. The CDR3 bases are TGTGCCAGCAGCAACCGTCCCGGGACAGTTATGAACACTGAAGCTTTCTTT. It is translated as CASSNRPGTVMNTEAFF.